A selection of T cell receptor beta chains follows, all from one sample in a study of blood T cells in healthy people across ages. TCRdb itself ran the 5' RACE reads through MiXCR, one entry per CDR3 protein. This table holds hundreds of thousands of distinct CDR3 sequences, 55% to 70% found once. Sequenced sample: blood. These receptors came from a man aged 25-45 years in good health. Both conserved end residues are part of each CDR3. D genes are given only for firm matches. Expanded clones are given a class, and other clones once, few, many or no size at all.

size: NA
J: TRBJ1-1
V: TRBV6-2/TRBV6-3
D: NA
length: 12
CDR3: CATQDRITEAFF
DNA: TGTGCCACCCAGGACAGAATCACTGAAGCTTTCTTT

size: NA
J: TRBJ2-7
V: TRBV11-2
D: NA
length: 14
CDR3: CASSLSFSTYEQYF
DNA: TGTGCCAGCAGCTTATCGTTCAGTACCTACGAGCAGTACTTC

size: NA
J: TRBJ2-7
V: TRBV25-1
D: TRBD2
length: 17
CDR3: CASSESRTSGVWGEQYF
DNA: TGTGCCAGCAGTGAATCTCGGACTAGCGGGGTATGGGGCGAGCAGTACTTC

size: NA
J: TRBJ2-6
V: TRBV28
D: NA
length: 17
CDR3: CASSLRGFSSGANVLTF
DNA: TGTGCCAGCAGTTTACGAGGGTTTAGCTCTGGGGCCAACGTCCTGACTTTC

size: few
J: TRBJ1-4
V: TRBV20-1
D: NA
length: 11
CDR3: CSADPREKLFF
DNA: TGCAGTGCCGATCCGAGAGAAAAACTGTTTTTT

size: once
J: TRBJ2-7
V: TRBV2
D: NA
length: 14
CDR3: CASIQTGGRYEQYF
DNA: TGTGCCAGCATCCAAACCGGGGGAAGGTACGAGCAGTACTTC

size: few
J: TRBJ2-1
V: TRBV27
D: TRBD1
length: 18
CDR3: CASSLPWTGNSNYNEQFF
DNA: TGTGCCAGCAGTTTACCCTGGACAGGGAACTCCAATTACAATGAGCAGTTCTTC

size: NA
J: TRBJ2-5
V: TRBV6-5
D: NA
length: 17
CDR3: CASSRDSGAVFLGTQYF
DNA: TGTGCCAGCAGCCGGGACTCGGGGGCGGTTTTCTTGGGGACCCAGTACTTC

size: NA
J: TRBJ1-2
V: TRBV29-1
D: TRBD1
length: 14
CDR3: CSVVKTGMYYGYTF
DNA: TGCAGCGTTGTTAAGACAGGGATGTACTATGGCTACACCTTC

size: NA
J: TRBJ2-1
V: TRBV3-1
D: NA
length: 12
CDR3: CASRLLGQEQFF
DNA: TGTGCCAGCAGGCTTCTGGGCCAGGAGCAGTTCTTC

size: NA
J: TRBJ2-7
V: TRBV20-1
D: TRBD2
length: 15
CDR3: CSASSPGTSGYEQYF
DNA: TGCAGTGCTTCCTCACCCGGGACTAGCGGGTACGAGCAGTACTTC

size: few
J: TRBJ2-7
V: TRBV3-1
D: TRBD2
length: 15
CDR3: CASSQEGLAGSEQYF
DNA: TGTGCCAGCAGCCAAGAGGGGCTAGCGGGGAGCGAGCAGTACTTC

size: NA
J: TRBJ2-3
V: TRBV27
D: NA
length: 16
CDR3: CASSLAQGTYTDTQYF
DNA: TGTGCCAGCAGTTTAGCCCAGGGGACCTACACAGATACGCAGTATTTT

size: NA
J: TRBJ2-7
V: TRBV29-1
D: TRBD2
length: 14
CDR3: CIVDRLAETYEQYF
DNA: TGCATCGTTGATAGGCTAGCGGAGACCTACGAGCAGTACTTC

size: NA
J: TRBJ1-2
V: TRBV7-2
D: TRBD1
length: 13
CDR3: CASSLRQGDGYTF
DNA: TGTGCCAGCAGCTTGAGACAGGGCGATGGCTACACCTTC

size: NA
J: TRBJ2-5
V: TRBV4-2
D: NA
length: 16
CDR3: CASSQDSSGPPRTQYF
DNA: TGTGCCAGCAGCCAAGACTCGAGCGGACCTCCACGGACCCAGTACTTC

size: NA
J: TRBJ2-1
V: TRBV7-9
D: TRBD2
length: 15
CDR3: CASSLRQGGGSSEFF
DNA: TGTGCCAGCAGCTTACGACAAGGCGGGGGGTCCTCTGAGTTCTTC

size: NA
J: TRBJ2-7
V: TRBV28
D: NA
length: 15
CDR3: CASEGSGGLTYEQYF
DNA: TGTGCCAGCGAGGGGTCTGGAGGTCTGACCTACGAGCAGTACTTC

size: many
J: TRBJ2-7
V: TRBV7-2
D: NA
length: 12
CDR3: CASSPPSYEQYF
DNA: TGTGCCAGCAGTCCCCCCTCCTACGAGCAGTACTTC

size: NA
J: TRBJ2-7
V: TRBV6-1
D: TRBD1
length: 14
CDR3: CASSEERDSDEQYF
DNA: TGTGCCAGCAGTGAAGAAAGGGACAGCGACGAGCAGTACTTC

size: NA
J: TRBJ2-7
V: TRBV27
D: NA
length: 15
CDR3: CASSLSGRGHYEQYF
DNA: TGTGCCAGCAGTTTATCTGGCAGGGGTCACTACGAGCAGTACTTC

size: NA
J: TRBJ1-2
V: TRBV30
D: NA
length: 14
CDR3: CAWSPADRYYGYTF
DNA: TGTGCCTGGAGTCCTGCGGACAGATACTATGGCTACACCTTC

size: few
J: TRBJ2-5
V: TRBV6-1
D: NA
length: 15
CDR3: CASSSLLRTGETQYF
DNA: TGTGCCAGCAGTTCCTTACTTCGGACGGGGGAGACCCAGTACTTC

size: NA
J: TRBJ2-4
V: TRBV4-1
D: NA
length: 17
CDR3: CASSQDFRGIGKNIQYF
DNA: TGCGCCAGCAGCCAAGATTTCCGGGGGATAGGCAAAAACATTCAGTACTTC

size: NA
J: TRBJ2-3
V: TRBV28
D: NA
length: 14
CDR3: CASHRDSGTDTQYF
DNA: TGTGCCAGCCACCGGGACTCGGGCACAGATACGCAGTATTTT

size: few
J: TRBJ2-1
V: TRBV20-1
D: NA
length: 12
CDR3: CSASLSAGEQFF
DNA: TGCAGTGCTAGTCTCAGCGCCGGTGAGCAGTTCTTC

size: NA
J: TRBJ2-2
V: TRBV7-3
D: TRBD2
length: 14
CDR3: CASSGVAGTGELFF
DNA: TGTGCCAGCAGCGGCGTAGCGGGCACCGGAGAGCTGTTTTTT

size: NA
J: TRBJ1-2
V: TRBV7-9
D: NA
length: 12
CDR3: CASSSSADGYTF
DNA: TGTGCCAGCAGCTCGTCCGCGGATGGCTACACCTTC

size: NA
J: TRBJ2-5
V: TRBV28
D: NA
length: 14
CDR3: CASIEGSGQETQYF
DNA: TGTGCCAGCATCGAGGGAAGCGGTCAAGAGACCCAGTACTTC

size: NA
J: TRBJ2-3
V: TRBV27
D: NA
length: 15
CDR3: CASTLLGASTDTQYF
DNA: TGTGCCAGCACCCTCCTGGGGGCTAGCACAGATACGCAGTATTTT

size: NA
J: TRBJ1-1
V: TRBV20-1
D: NA
length: 13
CDR3: CSASPPGGTEAFF
DNA: TGCAGTGCTAGTCCTCCGGGTGGCACTGAAGCTTTCTTT

size: NA
J: TRBJ2-7
V: TRBV20-1
D: TRBD2
length: 15
CDR3: CSARDSGRASDEQYF
DNA: TGCAGTGCTAGGGATAGCGGGAGGGCAAGCGACGAGCAGTACTTC

size: NA
J: TRBJ2-5
V: TRBV9
D: TRBD2
length: 18
CDR3: CASSAPPGLAGGGETQYF
DNA: TGTGCCAGCAGCGCCCCACCGGGACTAGCGGGAGGCGGGGAGACCCAGTACTTC

size: NA
J: TRBJ2-5
V: TRBV7-9
D: NA
length: 16
CDR3: CASSPPSGGHQETQYF
DNA: TGTGCCAGCAGCCCTCCCTCGGGCGGCCACCAAGAGACCCAGTACTTC

size: NA
J: TRBJ1-2
V: TRBV7-2
D: TRBD1
length: 15
CDR3: CASSLDRGAGSGHTF
DNA: TGTGCCAGCAGCTTGGACAGGGGGGCCGGGAGTGGCCACACCTTC

size: NA
J: TRBJ2-1
V: TRBV27
D: TRBD2
length: 15
CDR3: CASSETVAGSGEQFF
DNA: TGTGCCAGCAGTGAAACGGTAGCGGGATCGGGTGAGCAGTTCTTC

size: NA
J: TRBJ2-1
V: TRBV7-9
D: TRBD1
length: 15
CDR3: CASSLGDRVLNEQFF
DNA: TGTGCCAGCAGCTTAGGGGACAGGGTCTTGAATGAGCAGTTCTTC

size: NA
J: TRBJ2-3
V: TRBV7-9
D: NA
length: 16
CDR3: CASSLSYSSSTDTQYF
DNA: TGTGCCAGCAGCTTAAGCTACAGCTCTAGCACAGATACGCAGTATTTT

size: many
J: TRBJ2-7
V: TRBV29-1
D: TRBD2
length: 13
CDR3: CSVPGTSGNEQYF
DNA: TGCAGCGTTCCTGGGACTAGCGGGAACGAGCAGTACTTC